This passage covers 11 T cell receptor beta chains from one sample sequenced in a study of shared clonotypes between healthy human individuals. Sequenced by immunoSEQ multiplex PCR; TCRdb stores in-frame clones only, minus some. Of fewer than 3 million clones in the sample, roughly 90% were seen once. Sequencing used naive CD4+ T cells from PBMCs. Subset described: CD45RA+ positively selected. The receptors stem from a young man in good health. Some clones in this sample may be carry-over from other donors' samples.

This clone was detected only once. The chain combines TRBV27 with TRBJ2-5; 10 positions agree with TRBD2. There are 17 residues in the CDR3. Germline values: CDR1 MNHEY, CDR2 SMNVEV (reference sequence). V dropped 6 bases and J dropped 5; count of bases not matched to a gene: 15. CDR3 DNA: TGTGCCAGCAGCCTTCGGGTAGCGGGAGGCCCCCGGGAGACCCAGTACTTC. As protein: CASSLRVAGGPRETQYF.

The chain joins TRBV6-5 to TRBJ1-4; 7 bases line up with TRBD1. Germline loops: CDR1 MNHEY, CDR2 SVGAGI. With 2 bases clipped from V and 7 bases from J, the junction kept 7 bases outside the gene matches. This CDR3 has 15 residues. The CDR3 sequence: CASSYATGDSEKLFF. The CDR3, as DNA: TGTGCCAGCAGTTACGCCACAGGGGACAGTGAAAAACTGTTTTTT.

The chain recombines TRBV5-8 with TRBJ2-7; tentative D call: TRBD2 (6 bases). The CDR3 spans 16 residues. V shed 6 bases and J shed 0 bases, with 19 bases lying between them. CDR1 SGHTS and CDR2 YDEGEE come from the germline V gene. CDR3 in DNA: TGTGCCAGCACCGGCGGGATTCCGATCAGCTCCTACGAGCAGTACTTC. Translation: CASTGGIPISSYEQYF.

The chain is built from TRBV7-3 and TRBJ2-1; no definite D call. The ends were cut back, 3 bases at V and 6 bases at J, with 15 bases in the middle. The V gene's germline CDR1 is SGHTA and CDR2 FQGTGA. This CDR3 contains 15 residues. CDR3 bases: TGTGCCAGCAGCTTTCAAACTTCGCAACCCAATGAGCAGTTCTTC. It translates to CASSFQTSQPNEQFF.

This clone was observed once. The chain combines TRBV6-1 with TRBJ1-2; 8 bases align to TRBD1. The CDR3 has 13 amino acids. The J segment lost 2 bases and the V segment lost 4 bases, leaving 0 bases of the junction unmatched. Per germline, CDR1 MNHNS and CDR2 SASEGT. The chain's CDR3 is CASSGTGNYGYTF. CDR3 in DNA: TGTGCCAGCAGTGGGACAGGGAACTATGGCTACACCTTC.

The chain has TRBV4-1 and TRBJ2-7; 11 bases fit TRBD2. Germline CDR1 reads MGHRA; CDR2 reads YSYEKL. The CDR3 length is 16 residues. J was trimmed by 2 bases and V by 3 bases; bases with no gene match: 6. The CDR3 DNA reads as TGCGCCAGCAGCCACCCACTAGCGGGAGCCCCCTACGAGCAGTACTTC. This encodes CASSHPLAGAPYEQYF.

This clone occurred a few times. The chain combines TRBV4-1 with TRBJ1-5, with D hard to call. Per the germline V gene, CDR1 is MGHRA and CDR2 is YSYEKL. The CDR3 totals 13 residues. The V end lost 1 base, the J end lost 11 bases, and 12 bases lay between the germline ends. CDR3 coding DNA: TGCGCCAGCAGCCAAGGGCCGCGTGGTACCCAGCATTTT. This codes for CASSQGPRGTQHF.

The chain employs TRBV28 and TRBJ2-2; either TRBD1 or TRBD2 may fit D (6 bases each). In germline, CDR1 is MDHEN, CDR2 SYDVKM. This CDR3 spans 14 amino acids. V dropped 4 bases and J dropped 3 bases, with 9 bases sitting between them. CDR3 DNA: TGTGCCAGCAGTTGGGGGGCATACACCGGGGAGCTGTTTTTT. Its protein is CASSWGAYTGELFF.

The DNA of the CDR3 is TGTGCCAGCAGCCTGTACGGGACCCTCGGCCAGCCCCAGCATTTT. It is translated as CASSLYGTLGQPQHF. This chain uses TRBV7-2 with TRBJ1-5; D might be TRBD1 (5 bases). CDR1 and CDR2 from the germline V gene are SGHTA and FQGNSA. The CDR3 is 15 amino acids. The V and J ends lost 5 bases and 7 bases respectively, with 18 bases between them. Drawing the rest from reference TRBV7-2 and TRBJ1-5, the complete variable domain is GAGVSQSPSNKVTEKGKDVELRCDPISGHTALYWYRQSLGQGLEFLIYFQGNSAPDKSGLPSDRFSAERTGGSVSTLTIQRTQQEDSAVYLCASSLYGTLGQPQHFGDGTRLSIL.

The V gene is TRBV11-2, the J gene TRBJ2-1; TRBD2 agrees at 7 bases. In germline, CDR1 is SGHAT, CDR2 FQNNGV. Trimming took 1 base from V and 2 from J; bases not matched to a gene: 8. The CDR3 length is 17 residues. The CDR3 region has the DNA TGTGCCAGCAGCTTAGTACCCAGCGGGATAACCTACAATGAGCAGTTCTTC. Translating gives CASSLVPSGITYNEQFF.

The CDR3 coding sequence is TGTGCCAGCAGTTTAAACGCGGACACTGAAGCTTTCTTT. Residues: CASSLNADTEAFF. The chain recombines TRBV27 with TRBJ1-1; D remains ambiguous. V lost 2 bases, J lost 3 bases, and 7 bases lay in between. The CDR3 spans 13 residues. CDR1 and CDR2 (germline): MNHEY, SMNVEV (reference sequence).